The 20 T cell receptor beta chains listed next were all sequenced from one sample in a study of blood T cell repertoires in COVID-19. The table came from immunoSEQ multiplex PCR; TCRdb's copy has only in-frame clones and leaves some out. The data contain about 220,000 clones, about 80% of them singletons. Material for sequencing was PBMCs or T cells enriched from blood (not recorded which). The receptors were sampled from a man aged 35-49 years who had recovered from COVID-19.

This rearrangement joins TRBV7-9 to TRBJ2-5, with a tentative D call TRBD1 (6 bases). Germline CDR1 and CDR2: SEHNR and FQNEAQ (reference sequence). The length of the CDR3 is 15 residues. Trimming cost V 6 bases and J 2 bases, with 16 bases left between them. The chain's CDR3 is CASSSTGPHQETQYF. For the CDR3, the DNA is TGTGCCAGCAGTTCAACAGGGCCCCATCAAGAGACCCAGTACTTC.

The J gene is TRBJ1-1, the V gene TRBV4-3, with 7 bases fitting TRBD1. J lost 0 bases, V lost 8 bases, and 6 bases had no gene match. This CDR3 is 14 amino acids long. The germline gives CDR1 LGHNA, CDR2 YSLEER. As DNA, the CDR3 is TGCGCCAGCGCGAGGGGACAGCTGAACACTGAAGCTTTCTTT. Residues: CASARGQLNTEAFF.

The gene calls are TRBV11-2 and TRBJ2-3, with D possibly matching TRBD2 (5 bases). Trimming stripped 5 bases from V and 2 bases from J, with 11 bases between. The CDR3 extends over 14 amino acids. The germline V gene encodes CDR1 SGHAT and CDR2 FQNNGV. CDR3 protein: CASSLGSITDTQYF. The CDR3 nucleotides are TGTGCCAGCAGCCTGGGGAGTATCACAGATACGCAGTATTTT.

The genes are TRBV3-1 (or the pseudogene TRBV3-2) and TRBJ1-2; D is unclear. Germline V gives CDR1 LGHDT, CDR2 YNNKEL (reference sequence). There are 15 residues in the CDR3. With 0 bases removed from V and 4 bases from J, the gap between germline ends came to 12 bases. The CDR3 reads CASSQDRGEIYGYTF. The DNA of the CDR3 is TGTGCCAGCAGCCAAGATCGCGGGGAGATCTATGGCTACACCTTC.

The chain recombines TRBV10-3 with TRBJ1-1; the D gene is possibly TRBD1 (6 bases). Germline V gene sequence: CDR1 ENHRY, CDR2 SYGVKD. This CDR3 contains 17 residues. Trimming cost V 8 bases and J 4 bases, with 26 bases left between them. This chain's CDR3 is CAISLRGGVEGSTEAFF. The CDR3 DNA reads as TGTGCCATCTCCTTGAGGGGGGGCGTGGAAGGGAGCACTGAAGCTTTCTTT.

This sequence joins TRBV5-6 and TRBJ2-3, with D perhaps matching TRBD2 (5 bases). The germline V gene encodes CDR1 SGHDT and CDR2 YYEEEE. Trimming cost V 0 bases and J 5 bases, with 22 bases left between them. The CDR3 has 18 amino acids. This chain's CDR3 is CASSLALAGPERLDTQYF. For the CDR3, the DNA is TGTGCCAGCAGCTTGGCCCTCGCGGGCCCCGAACGGTTAGATACGCAGTATTTT.

The chain links TRBV4-2 to TRBJ1-4; 7 bases map to TRBD1. The CDR3 runs to 17 residues. Germline CDR1 reads LGHNA; CDR2 reads YNFKEQ. Trimming at V came to 2 bases and at J to 6 bases, leaving 12 bases not matched to a gene. For the CDR3, the DNA is TGTGCCAGCAGCCAAATGAGTACCGGGACAGTTGATGAAAAACTGTTTTTT. Encoded protein: CASSQMSTGTVDEKLFF.

The rearrangement uses TRBV6-2 or TRBV6-3 and TRBJ2-5; 9 bases match TRBD2. J was trimmed by 1 base and V by 0 bases; bases with no gene match: 15. CDR1 is MNHEY and CDR2 is SVGEGT in the germline V gene. The CDR3 totals 20 residues. Written as DNA, the CDR3 is TGTGCCAGCAGTTACTCGATAAGTTTTAGCGGGGGACCTTTCCAAGAGACCCAGTACTTC. Protein product: CASSYSISFSGGPFQETQYF.

This clone was found a few times. This sequence joins TRBV6-5 and TRBJ1-2; the D gene is possibly TRBD1 (6 bases). The CDR3 runs to 12 residues. CDR1 MNHEY and CDR2 SVGAGI come from the germline V gene. Trimming removed 10 bases at V and 12 bases at J, with 21 bases between. The CDR3 region has the DNA TGTGCCACCCTCCCGGACAGATGGGGGCACACCTTC. Translated, it gives CATLPDRWGHTF.

The chain joins TRBV10-1 to TRBJ2-2; TRBD1 is a possible D gene (5 bases). The CDR3 spans 14 residues. Trimming took off 0 bases at V and 9 bases at J, with 11 bases between the two ends. Germline V lookup: CDR1 WNHNN, CDR2 SYGVQD (reference sequence). The CDR3 DNA follows: TGCGCCAGCAGTGAGTCTGGGGCTCGTAGGGAGCTGTTTTTT. Protein product: CASSESGARRELFF.

In DNA form, the CDR3 reads TGTGCCAGCAGTGTACAGGGGAGCAATCAGCCCCAGCATTTT. This codes for CASSVQGSNQPQHF. This chain connects TRBV28 to TRBJ1-5, with TRBD1 identical over 7 bases. Germline values: CDR1 MDHEN, CDR2 SYDVKM. J was trimmed by 1 base and V by 5 bases; bases with no gene match: 2. The CDR3 totals 14 residues.

This clone appeared a single time. The chain joins TRBV5-1 to TRBJ1-1; TRBD1 matches at 8 bases. V lost 4 bases, J lost 4 bases, and 6 bases stayed unmatched. This CDR3 has 14 residues. The germline gives CDR1 SGHRS, CDR2 YFSETQ. DNA of the CDR3: TGCGCCAGCAGCCACGATGGACAGGGCACTGAAGCTTTCTTT. It codes for CASSHDGQGTEAFF.

The chain employs TRBV5-1 and TRBJ1-1; 7 nucleotides line up with TRBD1. The germline gives CDR1 SGHRS, CDR2 YFSETQ. CDR3 length equals 13 residues. V was clipped by 2 bases and J by 5 bases; unmatched bases: 3. The CDR3 DNA sequence: TGCGCCAGCAGCTTCGCAGGGGGGACTGAAGCTTTCTTT. Amino acid sequence: CASSFAGGTEAFF.

The chain links TRBV2 to TRBJ1-4; D possibly corresponds to TRBD1 (6 bases). Germline lookup yields CDR1 SNHLY and CDR2 FYNNEI. The V and J ends lost 5 bases and 7 bases respectively, with 23 bases between them. The CDR3 has 17 residues. CDR3 nucleotides: TGTGCCAGCAGTCTCCCTAAAACGGGACATTGGAGTGAAAAACTGTTTTTT. It encodes CASSLPKTGHWSEKLFF.

This clone was counted a few times. The rearrangement joins TRBV5-1 to TRBJ2-7; 7 bases match TRBD1. The V and J ends lost 1 base and 3 bases, in that order; junction bases with no gene match: 7. The length of the CDR3 is 15 residues. Per germline, CDR1 SGHRS and CDR2 YFSETQ. CDR3 loop: CASSLSPGQDYEQYF. CDR3 in DNA: TGCGCCAGCAGCTTGTCCCCCGGACAGGACTACGAGCAGTACTTC. The whole variable domain, filled in from reference TRBV5-1 and TRBJ2-7, reads KAGVTQTPRYLIKTRGQQVTLSCSPISGHRSVSWYQQTPGQGLQFLFEYFSETQRNKGNFPGRFSGRQFSNSRSEMNVSTLELGDSALYLCASSLSPGQDYEQYFGPGTRLTVT.

The chain is built from TRBV30 and TRBJ1-6; 7 nucleotides line up with TRBD1. Unmatched junction bases numbered 12, after V lost 5 bases and J lost 14 bases. CDR1 and CDR2 from the germline V gene are GTSNPN and SVGIG (reference sequence). The CDR3 loop spans 13 amino acids. In nucleotides, the CDR3 is TGTGCCTGGGCTGTACAGGGGTTAGGGACCCTCCACTTT. Encoded protein: CAWAVQGLGTLHF.

V is TRBV7-9 and J is TRBJ2-3; D is ambiguous. Between the trimmed V and J ends, which lost 2 bases and 12 bases, there was a span of 9 bases. CDR3 length equals 11 residues. CDR1 SEHNR and CDR2 FQNEAQ come from the germline V gene (reference sequence). CDR3 coding DNA: TGTGCCAGCAGCTTAATGGCCTTACAGTATTTT. This sequence encodes CASSLMALQYF.

J is TRBJ1-2 and V is TRBV14; 9 bases fit TRBD1. V dropped 5 bases and J dropped 6; count of bases not matched to a gene: 4. This CDR3 region has 13 residues. CDR1 and CDR2 (germline): SGHDN, FVKESK. CDR3 sequence (DNA): TGTGCCAGCAGCTTCAGGACAGGGGATGGCTACACCTTC. This codes for CASSFRTGDGYTF. Supplemented by reference TRBV14 and TRBJ1-2, the full variable domain reads EAGVTQFPSHSVIEKGQTVTLRCDPISGHDNLYWYRRVMGKEIKFLLHFVKESKQDESGMPNNRFLAERTGGTYSTLKVQPAELEDSGVYFCASSFRTGDGYTFGSGTRLTVV.

The chain uses TRBV27 and TRBJ1-3; D not certain. The germline V and J ends were trimmed by 6 bases and 0 bases, with 15 bases remaining between them. Germline V lookup: CDR1 MNHEY, CDR2 SMNVEV (reference sequence). This CDR3 has 16 amino acids. CDR3 bases: TGTGCCAGCAGCCCCGAACGTTTCAGCTCTGGAAACACCATATATTTT. Translating it yields CASSPERFSSGNTIYF.

The rearrangement uses TRBV3-1 (or the pseudogene TRBV3-2) and TRBJ1-1; TRBD1 aligns across 11 bases. Per the germline V gene, CDR1 is LGHDT and CDR2 is YNNKEL (reference sequence). V shed 1 base, J shed 5 bases, and the junction held 9 bases outside the gene matches. CDR3 size: 17 residues. Here the CDR3 reads CASSQGKDRGRDTEAFF. CDR3 nucleotides: TGTGCCAGCAGCCAAGGAAAGGACAGGGGGCGTGATACTGAAGCTTTCTTT.